This T cell receptor (beta chain) was identified in a study of T cells in Graves' hyperthyroidism and ophthalmopathy. The study's findings and limits: Classification by a 13 V-J model distinguished ophthalmopathy from stable hyperthyroidism.

Orbital computed tomography, thyroid ultrasound, serum thyroxine and TRAb, and clinical symptoms together informed the diagnoses. This clonotype was counted only a few times. The target antigen is unknown. The CDR3 extends over 14 amino acids. Germline CDR1 reads MNHNS; CDR2 reads SASEGT. The ends lost 6 bases at V and 6 bases at J; junction bases unmatched: 10. Regions amplified from RNA transcripts were the TCR beta CDR3 regions. Primed by the HTBI set, a first-round RT-PCR was run on the TCR CDR3. TCRdb reanalysed the multiplex PCR reads using MiXCR and keeps one entry per CDR3 protein. The sample lists around 290,000 distinct CDR3 sequences, roughly an eighth occurring once.

This clonotype was sampled from a woman aged 35 to 49 with Graves' hyperthyroidism. Specimen: blood. The rearrangement links TRBV6-1 to TRBJ1-2; 7 nucleotides match TRBD1. Written as DNA, the CDR3 is TGTGCCAGCAGCCCTTGGGACAGAGGGAATGGCTACACCTTC. This gives the protein CASSPWDRGNGYTF.